One sample yielded the 17 T cell receptor beta chains listed below, sequenced in a study of vaccination effects on CD4 cells after COVID-19. The assay was immunoSEQ multiplex PCR, and TCRdb's table has in-frame clones only and misses some. This sample has 55,000 to 80,000 clones, with about 80% found just once. Their target antigens are unknown. Antigen-specific CD4+ T cells were first expanded with viral peptide pools by the ViraFEST assay and only then sequenced. After around 10 days in culture, the CD4+ T cells were isolated. Prior SARS-CoV-2 infection was absent in the vaccine recipients, as shown by negative nucleocapsid antibodies. The specimen was CD4+ T cells from PBMCs cultured with SARS-CoV-2 spike peptides, collected before COVID-19 vaccination. These receptors all stem from a human donor who received a COVID-19 vaccine.

The genes are TRBV5-1 and TRBJ1-1; D not resolved. Trimming pared 0 bases from V and 2 bases from J, leaving 5 bases between. Germline V CDR1 and CDR2: SGHRS, YFSETQ. The CDR3 has 13 residues. CDR3 DNA: TGCGCCAGCAGCTTGGACAGAAACACTGAAGCTTTCTTT. Amino acid sequence: CASSLDRNTEAFF.

This sequence joins TRBV9 and TRBJ1-3, with TRBD1 as a possible D gene (6 bases). V was shortened by 0 bases and J by 3 bases, with 13 bases between the two germline ends. Per the germline V gene, CDR1 is SGDLS and CDR2 is YYNGEE. This CDR3 comprises 16 residues. CDR3 bases: TGTGCCAGCAGCGTAGAGGTGGGGGCGTTTGGAAACACCATATATTTT. Translated: CASSVEVGAFGNTIYF.

The chain is built from TRBV6-7 and TRBJ2-7; 11 positions match TRBD2. TRBV6-7 is reported as an ORF; its role is uncertain. This CDR3 spans 15 amino acids. With V trimmed by 3 bases and J by 8 bases, 9 bases remained unmatched. CDR3 in amino acids: CASSYNKTSGDQQYV. The CDR3 DNA reads as TGTGCCAGCAGTTATAACAAGACTAGCGGGGACCAGCAGTACGTC.

This clone was detected only a few times. The chain employs TRBV18 and TRBJ1-1, with D uncertain. Germline V gene sequence: CDR1 KGHSH, CDR2 LQKENI. The CDR3 covers 15 residues. Trimming cost V 2 bases and J 0 bases, with 10 bases left between them. Here the CDR3 DNA reads TGTGCCAGCTCACCAAATTCTTACATGAACACTGAAGCTTTCTTT. Amino acid sequence: CASSPNSYMNTEAFF.

This chain uses TRBV30 with TRBJ1-5, with D unresolved. Trimming took off 0 bases at V and 4 bases at J, with 19 bases between the two ends. The CDR3 covers 17 residues. Germline CDR1 is GTSNPN and CDR2 is SVGIG (reference sequence). Here the CDR3 reads CAWSVRRARAFNQPQHF. Written as DNA, the CDR3 is TGTGCCTGGAGTGTACGGAGGGCCCGGGCCTTTAATCAGCCCCAGCATTTT.

This clone was detected once. This rearrangement joins TRBV20-1 to TRBJ2-3, with unresolved D. Per germline, CDR1 DFQATT and CDR2 SNEGSKA (reference sequence). V lost 7 bases, J lost 10 bases, and 12 bases lay in between. CDR3 size: 10 residues. For the CDR3, the DNA is TGCAGTGTTCTGGGCATTTCGCAGTATTTT. Residues: CSVLGISQYF.

The rearrangement joins TRBV7-2 to TRBJ2-5; TRBD1 matches 9 bases. Looked up from germline, CDR1 is SGHTA and CDR2 is FQGNSA. The length of the CDR3 is 14 residues. V trimming: 0 bases; J trimming: 5 bases; junction bases outside the gene matches: 1. The CDR3, as DNA: TGTGCCAGCAGCTTAGCCGGGACAGGGGAGACCCAGTACTTC. This sequence encodes CASSLAGTGETQYF.

This clone occurred a few times. The rearrangement links TRBV6-2 or TRBV6-3 to TRBJ1-4, with D maybe TRBD1 (6 bases). Trimming cost V 5 bases and J 6 bases, with 16 bases left between them. Germline CDR1 and CDR2: MNHEY and SVGEGT. The CDR3 sequence is 15 residues long. CDR3: CASSPYRAEDEKLFF. DNA of the CDR3: TGTGCCAGCAGTCCCTACAGGGCCGAAGATGAAAAACTGTTTTTT.

The genes are TRBV25-1 and TRBJ2-3; 10 bases align to TRBD1. Trimming removed 1 base from V and 4 bases from J; junction bases left unmatched: 5. Per the germline V gene, CDR1 is MGHDK and CDR2 is SYGVNS. The CDR3 is 16 residues long. The CDR3 loop reads CASSESGQGVADTQYF. DNA for the CDR3: TGTGCCAGCAGTGAATCAGGACAGGGGGTCGCAGATACGCAGTATTTT. Variable domain in full (rest from reference TRBV25-1 and TRBJ2-3): EADIYQTPRYLVIGTGKKITLECSQTMGHDKMYWYQQDPGMELHLIHYSYGVNSTEKGDLSSESTVSRIRTEHFPLTLESARPSHTSQYLCASSESGQGVADTQYFGPGTRLTVL.

This clone was found a few times. The J gene is TRBJ1-5, the V gene TRBV11-2; D gene uncertain. CDR1 and CDR2 from the germline V gene are SGHAT and FQNNGV. This CDR3 region has 13 residues. V was shortened by 5 bases and J by 1 base, with 6 bases between the two germline ends. CDR3 residues: CASSRQSNQPQHF. CDR3 DNA sequence: TGTGCCAGCAGCCGTCAGAGCAATCAGCCCCAGCATTTT. Full variable domain (outside the CDR3, taken from reference TRBV11-2 and TRBJ1-5): EAGVAQSPRYKIIEKRQSVAFWCNPISGHATLYWYQQILGQGPKLLIQFQNNGVVDDSQLPKDRFSAERLKGVDSTLKIQPAKLEDSAVYLCASSRQSNQPQHFGDGTRLSIL.

The chain joins TRBV11-1 to TRBJ1-1; no firm D call. Germline V lookup: CDR1 SGHAT, CDR2 FQDESV (reference sequence). The V and J ends lost 1 base and 2 bases respectively, with 8 bases between them. CDR3 length: 14 residues. The CDR3, as DNA: TGTGCCAGCAGCTTAGATCCGGTTAACACTGAAGCTTTCTTT. Translated: CASSLDPVNTEAFF. Full variable domain (missing parts from reference TRBV11-1 and TRBJ1-1): EAEVAQSPRYKITEKSQAVAFWCDPISGHATLYWYRQILGQGPELLVQFQDESVVDDSQLPKDRFSAERLKGVDSTLKIQPAELGDSAMYLCASSLDPVNTEAFFGQGTRLTVV.

The chain has TRBV18 and TRBJ1-3; unclear D gene. V was pared by 0 bases and J by 0 bases, with 6 bases between. Per germline, CDR1 KGHSH and CDR2 LQKENI. This CDR3 spans 15 amino acids. As DNA, the CDR3 is TGTGCCAGCTCACCACCTATAAACTCTGGAAACACCATATATTTT. Translating gives CASSPPINSGNTIYF.

J is TRBJ2-3 and V is TRBV24-1; tentatively, D is TRBD2 (5 bases). Germline assignment: CDR1 KGHDR and CDR2 SFDVKD. V lost 5 bases and J lost 15, with 17 bases in between. This CDR3 contains 12 residues. The DNA of the CDR3 is TGTGCCACCAGTGGACAACCTAGCACGCTATATTTT. It is translated as CATSGQPSTLYF.

The chain has TRBV5-4 and TRBJ2-5, with 8 bases lining up with TRBD2. Germline V lookup: CDR1 SGHNT, CDR2 YYREEE (reference sequence). The CDR3 extends over 15 amino acids. Unmatched junction bases numbered 3, after V lost 0 bases and J lost 2 bases. The CDR3 coding sequence is TGTGCCAGCAGCTTGGATAGCGGGGCGCAAGAGACCCAGTACTTC. Translating gives CASSLDSGAQETQYF.

This clone was found once. The rearrangement joins TRBV29-1 to TRBJ2-3, with 12 bases that match TRBD1. With 6 bases clipped from V and 3 bases from J, the junction kept 4 bases outside the gene matches. This CDR3 contains 14 residues. The germline V gene has CDR1 SQVTM and CDR2 ANQGSEA. The CDR3, as DNA: TGCAGCGTCCGGGACAGGGGGCCGACAGATACGCAGTATTTT. Amino acids: CSVRDRGPTDTQYF.

The chain carries TRBV18 and TRBJ2-7; TRBD2 agrees at 7 bases. Germline lookup yields CDR1 KGHSH and CDR2 LQKENI. The junction had 7 bases not matched to a gene; V was cut back by 4 bases and J by 7 bases. The CDR3 consists of 13 residues. The CDR3 nucleotides read TGTGCCAGCTCACAGACTAGCTCTGGAGAGCAGTACGTC. Translated: CASSQTSSGEQYV.

The chain uses TRBV5-4 and TRBJ2-7; D is ambiguous. Germline V lookup: CDR1 SGHNT, CDR2 YYREEE (reference sequence). Trimming removed 0 bases from V and 3 bases from J, with 7 bases in between. The CDR3 covers 13 residues. CDR3 DNA: TGTGCCAGCAGCTTGGATTACCTCTACGAGCAGTACGTC. This encodes CASSLDYLYEQYV.